The rows below give T cell receptor beta chains drawn from one sample of a study of shared clonotypes between healthy human individuals. Libraries were prepared by immunoSEQ multiplex PCR; TCRdb keeps only in-frame clonotypes and omits some of them. The sample consists of about 2 million clones, around 96% of them appearing once. Sequencing was carried out using naive CD8+ T cells sorted from blood. The receptors here all came from a man aged 18-30 years in good health. CDR3s include the opening cysteine and the closing phenylalanine or tryptophan. The order of the fields is J gene, V gene, clone size, CDR3 protein. Expanded clones are given a class, and other clones once, few, many or no size at all.

J: TRBJ2-3; V: TRBV27; size: few; CDR3: CASSPTTDTQYF
J: TRBJ2-2; V: TRBV2; size: few; CDR3: CASSVALAGVTGELFF
J: TRBJ2-3; V: TRBV15; size: .; CDR3: CATSSRWDYNPDTQYF
J: TRBJ2-3; V: TRBV7-9; size: .; CDR3: CAASGGGTDTQYF
J: TRBJ1-5; V: TRBV6-5; size: .; CDR3: CASSEDGPSQPQHF
J: TRBJ2-5; V: TRBV19; size: .; CDR3: CASTAGSGAVETQYF
J: TRBJ2-3; V: TRBV4-1; size: .; CDR3: CASSLRRPDTQYF
J: TRBJ2-1; V: TRBV29-1; size: once; CDR3: CSVEKGTVGNEQFF
J: TRBJ2-7; V: TRBV5-1; size: once; CDR3: CASSPRTNYEQYF
J: TRBJ1-2; V: TRBV11-2; size: .; CDR3: CASSLGGQGEPYGYTF
J: TRBJ2-3; V: TRBV27; size: .; CDR3: CASSKERLAGTDTQYF
J: TRBJ2-3; V: TRBV5-1; size: .; CDR3: CASSLLVADYTDTQYF
J: TRBJ1-1; V: TRBV27; size: once; CDR3: CASSLSMGLVNTEAFF
J: TRBJ1-2; V: TRBV2; size: .; CDR3: CASSEGQPSNYGYTF
J: TRBJ1-5; V: TRBV27; size: .; CDR3: CASSLSGGDQPQHF
J: TRBJ2-7; V: TRBV19; size: .; CDR3: CASSSGGGSYEQYF
J: TRBJ2-4; V: TRBV7-8; size: .; CDR3: CASSGSANIQYF
J: TRBJ1-1; V: TRBV7-9; size: few; CDR3: CASSLARETDEAFF
J: TRBJ2-1; V: TRBV9; size: .; CDR3: CASSVGGRSSYNEQFF
J: TRBJ2-3; V: TRBV4-3; size: .; CDR3: CASSQDVLAGVRADTQYF
J: TRBJ2-3; V: TRBV6-1; size: .; CDR3: CASTAQGVYTDTQYF
J: TRBJ2-3; V: TRBV11-3; size: .; CDR3: CASSGGGYDADTQYF
J: TRBJ2-7; V: TRBV7-9; size: .; CDR3: CASSLVARVVNEQYF
J: TRBJ2-2; V: TRBV7-9; size: .; CDR3: CASSFLPGQGLGTGELFF
J: TRBJ2-5; V: TRBV5-4; size: .; CDR3: CASSLAGTEEETQYF
J: TRBJ2-7; V: TRBV6-6; size: .; CDR3: CASKEIAYSYEQYF
J: TRBJ1-2; V: TRBV6-5; size: few; CDR3: CASSRGGSGGYTF
J: TRBJ1-5; V: TRBV6-6; size: .; CDR3: CASSYSIGGNQPQHF
J: TRBJ2-7; V: TRBV6-1; size: .; CDR3: CASSGYGPYEQYF
J: TRBJ2-3; V: TRBV4-1; size: .; CDR3: CASSFTDDTDTQYF
J: TRBJ2-3; V: TRBV11-2; size: .; CDR3: CASRTEAGDMWDTQYF
J: TRBJ1-1; V: TRBV4-3; size: once; CDR3: CASSPHGGGEAFF
J: TRBJ2-3; V: TRBV4-3; size: .; CDR3: CASSRLDPAGYPTDTQYF
J: TRBJ2-7; V: TRBV27; size: .; CDR3: CASTSVGASYEQYF
J: TRBJ2-3; V: TRBV7-8; size: .; CDR3: CASSELAGDTQYF
J: TRBJ2-7; V: TRBV11-2; size: .; CDR3: CASSRLSGSNEQYF
J: TRBJ2-5; V: TRBV4-1; size: .; CDR3: CASSQDQAGGLVQETQYF
J: TRBJ2-7; V: TRBV27; size: .; CDR3: CASSLGTGERSYEQYF
J: TRBJ1-1; V: TRBV4-1; size: .; CDR3: CASSRQAVNTEAFF
J: TRBJ1-2; V: TRBV30; size: .; CDR3: CAWSVGVVGYTF
J: TRBJ1-1; V: TRBV7-6; size: .; CDR3: CASSTTGTANTEAFF
J: TRBJ2-3; V: TRBV6-1; size: .; CDR3: CASSEAQGRPTQYF
J: TRBJ2-2; V: TRBV7-9; size: .; CDR3: CASSSGMGNPNTGELFF
J: TRBJ2-3; V: TRBV27; size: .; CDR3: CASSAYPESTDTQYF
J: TRBJ2-1; V: TRBV30; size: .; CDR3: CAWQTSGGAMDEQFF
J: TRBJ1-4; V: TRBV4-3; size: .; CDR3: CASSQPPRGGTAEKLFF